The rows below give T cell receptor beta chains drawn from one sample of a study of cytomegalovirus exposure and HLA in healthy donors. The table came from immunoSEQ multiplex PCR; TCRdb's copy has only in-frame clones and leaves some out. The sample contains 250,000 to 300,000 clones, 90% of which appear only once. The sequenced sample was PBMCs. Source of these receptors: a woman younger than 35 in good health and CMV-seronegative. Each CDR3 is given with its conserved first and last residue. D genes are given only for firm matches. Clone size is not always given. Where it is, it says once, few, many or a class for expanded clones.

abundance: .; v_gene: TRBV14; len: 15; d_gene: TRBD2; j_gene: TRBJ2-4; CDR3aa: CASSQAFGGGNIQYF; CDR3nt: TGTGCCAGCAGCCAAGCTTTTGGGGGGGGAAACATTCAGTACTTC
abundance: .; v_gene: TRBV10-3; len: 15; d_gene: TRBD2; j_gene: TRBJ2-5; CDR3aa: CAISPSGGAQETQYF; CDR3nt: TGTGCCATCAGTCCTAGCGGGGGGGCCCAAGAGACCCAGTACTTC
abundance: .; v_gene: TRBV29-1; len: 14; d_gene: TRBD2; j_gene: TRBJ2-3; CDR3aa: CSVLTSGNVDTQYF; CDR3nt: TGCAGCGTTCTGACTAGCGGAAACGTAGATACGCAGTATTTT
abundance: .; v_gene: TRBV4-1; len: 16; d_gene: .; j_gene: TRBJ1-3; CDR3aa: CASSQDRQGTGNTIYF; CDR3nt: TGCGCCAGCAGCCAAGATCGGCAGGGGACAGGAAACACCATATATTTT
abundance: few; v_gene: TRBV2; len: 14; d_gene: .; j_gene: TRBJ1-6; CDR3aa: CASKVGRENSPLHF; CDR3nt: TGTGCCAGCAAAGTGGGCAGGGAAAATTCACCCCTCCACTTT
abundance: .; v_gene: TRBV6-1; len: 14; d_gene: .; j_gene: TRBJ2-6; CDR3aa: CASSLYPGANVLTF; CDR3nt: TGTGCCAGCAGTCTTTATCCTGGGGCCAACGTCCTGACTTTC
abundance: .; v_gene: TRBV10-3; len: 15; d_gene: .; j_gene: TRBJ1-1; CDR3aa: CAITAREDMNTEAFF; CDR3nt: TGTGCCATCACTGCCCGGGAGGACATGAACACTGAAGCTTTCTTT
abundance: .; v_gene: TRBV5-1; len: 17; d_gene: TRBD1; j_gene: TRBJ1-4; CDR3aa: CASSYRGLAATNEKLFF; CDR3nt: TGCGCCAGCAGCTACAGGGGGCTAGCGGCAACTAATGAAAAACTGTTTTTT
abundance: .; v_gene: TRBV18; len: 13; d_gene: .; j_gene: TRBJ2-5; CDR3aa: CASSQYYQETQYF; CDR3nt: TGTGCCAGCTCACAGTACTACCAAGAGACCCAGTACTTC
abundance: .; v_gene: TRBV9; len: 15; d_gene: .; j_gene: TRBJ1-2; CDR3aa: CASSVTAYSNYGYTF; CDR3nt: TGTGCCAGCAGCGTTACAGCCTACTCTAACTATGGCTACACCTTC
abundance: .; v_gene: TRBV10-1; len: 16; d_gene: .; j_gene: TRBJ2-7; CDR3aa: CASTAPSGLPGVEQYF; CDR3nt: TGCGCCAGCACTGCTCCTTCGGGACTCCCCGGGGTCGAGCAGTACTTC
abundance: .; v_gene: TRBV7-3; len: 15; d_gene: .; j_gene: TRBJ1-1; CDR3aa: CASSRIRSEDTEAFF; CDR3nt: TGTGCCAGCAGCCGTATCCGTTCTGAGGACACTGAAGCTTTCTTT
abundance: .; v_gene: TRBV5-1; len: 14; d_gene: TRBD1; j_gene: TRBJ2-7; CDR3aa: CASSWGTGEYEQYF; CDR3nt: TGCGCCAGCAGCTGGGGTACAGGGGAATACGAGCAGTACTTC
abundance: .; v_gene: TRBV14; len: 17; d_gene: TRBD1; j_gene: TRBJ2-7; CDR3aa: CASSQRWSGTGGQEQYF; CDR3nt: TGTGCCAGCAGCCAAAGGTGGTCCGGGACAGGAGGGCAGGAGCAGTACTTC
abundance: .; v_gene: TRBV7-2; len: 15; d_gene: .; j_gene: TRBJ2-7; CDR3aa: CASSVVWQGYYEQYF; CDR3nt: TGTGCCAGCAGCGTTGTATGGCAGGGGTACTACGAGCAGTACTTC
abundance: once; v_gene: TRBV28; len: 16; d_gene: .; j_gene: TRBJ1-1; CDR3aa: CASSLLTAGVNTEAFF; CDR3nt: TGTGCCAGCAGTTTATTGACAGCGGGGGTGAACACTGAAGCTTTCTTT
abundance: once; v_gene: TRBV19; len: 12; d_gene: .; j_gene: TRBJ2-7; CDR3aa: CASSPDSYEQYF; CDR3nt: TGTGCCAGTAGTCCGGACAGTTACGAGCAGTACTTC